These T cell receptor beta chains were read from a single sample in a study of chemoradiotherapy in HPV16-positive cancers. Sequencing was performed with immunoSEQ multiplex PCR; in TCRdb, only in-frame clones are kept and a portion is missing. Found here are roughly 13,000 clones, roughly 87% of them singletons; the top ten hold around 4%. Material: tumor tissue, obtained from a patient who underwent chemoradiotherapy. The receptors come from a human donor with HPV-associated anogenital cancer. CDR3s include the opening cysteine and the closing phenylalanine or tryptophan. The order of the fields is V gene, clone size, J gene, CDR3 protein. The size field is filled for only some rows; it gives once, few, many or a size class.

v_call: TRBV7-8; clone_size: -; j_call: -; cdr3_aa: CASSLAIASYEQYF
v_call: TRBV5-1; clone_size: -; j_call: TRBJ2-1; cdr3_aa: CASSMTSTNEQFF
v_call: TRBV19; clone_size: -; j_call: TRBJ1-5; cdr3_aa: CASTLGSNQPQHF
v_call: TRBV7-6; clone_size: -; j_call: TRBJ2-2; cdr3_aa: CASSSPDGAGTGELFF
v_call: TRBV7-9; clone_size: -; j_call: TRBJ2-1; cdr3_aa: CASSRTGSEQFF
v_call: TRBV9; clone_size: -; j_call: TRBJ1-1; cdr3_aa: CASGGQGGEAFF
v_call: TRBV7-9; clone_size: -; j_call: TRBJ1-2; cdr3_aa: CASSSSNYGYTF
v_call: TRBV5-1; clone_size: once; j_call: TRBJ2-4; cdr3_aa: CASSLDLLTGRVNIQYF
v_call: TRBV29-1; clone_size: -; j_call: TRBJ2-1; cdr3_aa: CSVSGRGRGEQFF
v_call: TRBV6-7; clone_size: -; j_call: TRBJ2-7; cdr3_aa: CASSYSNRVYEQYF
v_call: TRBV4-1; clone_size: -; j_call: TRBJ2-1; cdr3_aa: CASTRDVSYNEQFF
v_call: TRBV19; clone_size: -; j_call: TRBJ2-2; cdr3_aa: CASSRLAGTGELFF
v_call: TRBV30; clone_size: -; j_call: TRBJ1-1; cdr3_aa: CAWSVLLGGTEAFF
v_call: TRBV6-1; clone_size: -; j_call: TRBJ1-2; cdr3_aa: CASSEAMGLPNYGYTF
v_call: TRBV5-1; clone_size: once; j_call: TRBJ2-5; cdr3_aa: CASSQETGRQETQYF
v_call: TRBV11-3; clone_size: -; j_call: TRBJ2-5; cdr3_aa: CASRTSGQETQYF
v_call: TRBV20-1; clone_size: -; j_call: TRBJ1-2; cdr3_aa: CSAQGLGGYTF
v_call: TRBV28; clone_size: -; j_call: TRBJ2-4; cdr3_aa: CASSLIQTNIQYF
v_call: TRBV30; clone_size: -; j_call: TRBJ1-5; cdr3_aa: CAWSVGGRQPQHF
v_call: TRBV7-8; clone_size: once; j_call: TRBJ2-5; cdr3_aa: CASRGNGGETQYF
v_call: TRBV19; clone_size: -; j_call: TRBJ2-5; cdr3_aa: CASSRRLADSWKTQYF
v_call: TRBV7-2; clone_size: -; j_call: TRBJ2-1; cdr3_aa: CASSLGSSGSYNEQFF
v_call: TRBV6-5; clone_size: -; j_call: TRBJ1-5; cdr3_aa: CASSYGRGPGQPQHF